The following is a T cell receptor (beta chain) sequence with its context. The V gene's germline CDR1 is SGHRS and CDR2 YFSETQ. Trimming at V came to 4 bases and at J to 6 bases, leaving 10 bases not matched to a gene. The CDR3 is 15 amino acids. These data belong to a study of cytomegalovirus exposure and HLA in healthy donors. PCR used 60 Vbeta primers and 13 Jbeta primers. This table comes from immunoSEQ multiplex PCR, and its TCRdb copy is limited to in-frame clones, with some not included. The sample records 85,000 to 100,000 clones, 81% being singletons. This TCR derives from a girl aged 2-10 years in good health and CMV-seropositive. This chain connects TRBV5-1 to TRBJ2-1; 7 bases fit TRBD1. Sequenced input: PBMCs. DNA for the CDR3: TGCGCCAGCAGCCTAGGGGACAGCCCGACCAATGAGCAGTTCTTC. Translation: CASSLGDSPTNEQFF.